A single sample gave rise to the 27 T cell receptor beta chains below, sequenced in a study of shared clonotypes between healthy human individuals. Sequenced by immunoSEQ multiplex PCR; TCRdb stores in-frame clones only, minus some. The top ten hold less than 0.55% of the sample, which has over a million clones, 95% to 99% seen once. Sequenced input: naive CD4+ T cells sorted from blood. Subset noted: CD45RA+ positively selected. The receptors shown here come from a man aged 25-45 years in good health.

The chain recombines TRBV6-7 with TRBJ2-7, with D tentatively TRBD1 (5 bases). TRBV6-7 belongs to the ORF category, with a function that is uncertain. Trimming removed 3 bases at V and 1 base at J, with 10 bases between. CDR3 length equals 14 residues. The CDR3 DNA is TGTGCCAGCAGTTATCTGGCAGGGTCCTACGAGCAGTACTTC. Translation: CASSYLAGSYEQYF.

The rearrangement joins TRBV6-1 to TRBJ2-7; 7 bases are a match to TRBD1. V shed 2 bases and J 3 bases; nucleotides not matched to a gene: 4. Germline V gives CDR1 MNHNS, CDR2 SASEGT. The CDR3 consists of 14 residues. The CDR3 DNA follows: TGTGCCAGCAGTGAAAGGGGACAGAGCTACGAGCAGTACTTC. This translates into CASSERGQSYEQYF.

The chain carries TRBV6-1 and TRBJ2-1; tentatively, D is TRBD2 (5 bases). The V gene's germline CDR1 is MNHNS and CDR2 SASEGT. The CDR3 covers 14 residues. The V and J ends lost 3 bases and 4 bases respectively, with 10 bases between them. Here the CDR3 DNA reads TGTGCCAGCAGTGATGGACTCCGATACAATGAGCAGTTCTTC. Its protein is CASSDGLRYNEQFF.

This clone was detected only once. Different DNA sequences within this sample yield the same CDR3. The chain employs TRBV7-9 and TRBJ2-1; TRBD2 matches 12 bases. The CDR3 is 15 residues long. Per the germline V gene, CDR1 is SEHNR and CDR2 is FQNEAQ (reference sequence). V dropped 2 bases and J dropped 7; count of bases not matched to a gene: 3. The CDR3 DNA follows: TGTGCCAGCAGCTTACTAGCGGGGGGGTCAAATGAGCAGTTCTTC. Residues: CASSLLAGGSNEQFF. Supplemented by reference TRBV7-9 and TRBJ2-1, the full variable domain reads DTGVSQNPRHKITKRGQNVTFRCDPISEHNRLYWYRQTLGQGPEFLTYFQNEAQLEKSRLLSDRFSAERPKGSFSTLEIQRTEQGDSAMYLCASSLLAGGSNEQFFGPGTRLTVL.

The rearrangement links TRBV10-3 to TRBJ2-7; D is possibly TRBD2 (7 bases). Germline CDR1 ENHRY, CDR2 SYGVKD. This CDR3 comprises 12 residues. Trimming took 11 bases from V and 3 from J, leaving 14 bases between them. The DNA of the CDR3 is TGTGCCGGGTCCGGGGGGCTCTACGAGCAGTACTTC. Translating gives CAGSGGLYEQYF.

As concerns this clone: Other DNA sequences in the same sample also yield this CDR3. This rearrangement joins TRBV4-1 to TRBJ2-7, with unresolved D. The CDR3 spans 12 residues. Germline V CDR1 and CDR2: MGHRA, YSYEKL. Deletions cut 0 bases from V and 3 bases from J, with 3 bases between. The CDR3 spells CASSQDGYEQYF. For the CDR3, the DNA is TGCGCCAGCAGCCAAGATGGCTACGAGCAGTACTTC.

This clone was observed a single time. The chain is built from TRBV28 and TRBJ2-1, with D possibly being TRBD2 (5 bases). Trimming cost V 5 bases and J 6 bases, with 20 bases left between them. CDR3 size: 16 residues. Looked up from germline, CDR1 is MDHEN and CDR2 is SYDVKM. Written as DNA, the CDR3 is TGTGCCAGCAGTGATCCCCGGGGTGGAAGCCGCAATGAGCAGTTCTTC. The encoded protein is CASSDPRGGSRNEQFF.

The chain is built from TRBV5-5 and TRBJ1-2; D ambiguous. This CDR3 is built from 13 residues. Trimming removed 0 bases from V and 1 base from J, with 4 bases in between. The germline CDR1 and CDR2 sequences are SGHKS and YYEKEE (reference sequence). This CDR3 reads CASSLVDNYGYTF. The CDR3 coding sequence is TGTGCCAGCAGCTTGGTCGATAACTATGGCTACACCTTC.

The chain employs TRBV7-9 and TRBJ2-5; 12 bases map to TRBD2. The CDR3 consists of 16 residues. The ends lost 5 bases at V and 7 bases at J; junction bases unmatched: 11. The V gene's germline CDR1 is SEHNR and CDR2 FQNEAQ (reference sequence). The DNA of the CDR3 is TGTGCCAGCAGCGGAGGGGCTAGCGGGAGGGAGGTGACCCAGTACTTC. Amino acids: CASSGGASGREVTQYF.

The rearrangement links TRBV27 to TRBJ2-7; possibly TRBD1 for D (5 bases). Germline V CDR1 and CDR2: MNHEY, SMNVEV (reference sequence). Deletions cut 7 bases from V and 2 bases from J, with 15 bases between. The CDR3 covers 14 residues. The CDR3 DNA reads TGTGCCAGCACCTTCAGGGTAGGCGCCTACGAGCAGTACTTC. As protein: CASTFRVGAYEQYF.

The rearrangement uses TRBV7-6 and TRBJ2-5, with D perhaps matching TRBD2 (5 bases). The germline gives CDR1 SGHVS, CDR2 FNYEAQ. V gave up 5 bases and J gave up 5 bases, with 15 bases separating them. The CDR3 is 14 amino acids. CDR3 coding DNA: TGTGCCAGCAGCCCTAACACCGGGGAGGAGACCCAGTACTTC. This codes for CASSPNTGEETQYF.

J is TRBJ2-7 and V is TRBV4-1; TRBD1 or TRBD2 may be the D gene (5 bases each). Trimming stripped 3 bases from V and 3 bases from J, with 12 bases between. The CDR3 has 14 residues. The germline V gene encodes CDR1 MGHRA and CDR2 YSYEKL. The CDR3 here is CASSHAGAYYEQYF. The CDR3 coding sequence is TGCGCCAGCAGCCACGCCGGGGCTTACTACGAGCAGTACTTC.

The rearrangement links TRBV12-5 to TRBJ1-1; TRBD1 aligns across 9 bases. CDR1 and CDR2 (germline): LGHNT, FRNRAP. J was trimmed by 1 base and V by 5 bases; bases with no gene match: 14. The CDR3 length is 18 residues. The CDR3 here is CASGPEPGQGIWNTEAFF. The CDR3 coding sequence is TGTGCTAGTGGTCCAGAACCGGGACAGGGTATTTGGAACACTGAAGCTTTCTTT.

This CDR3 is CASSHRDRVGNEQFF. Written as DNA, the CDR3 is TGCGCCAGCAGCCACCGGGACAGGGTCGGGAATGAGCAGTTCTTC. The rearrangement uses TRBV4-3 and TRBJ2-1, with 9 bases fitting TRBD1. The junction had 7 bases not matched to a gene; V was cut back by 3 bases and J by 7 bases. Germline CDR1 reads LGHNA; CDR2 reads YSLEER. The CDR3 has 15 residues.

The rearrangement uses TRBV28 and TRBJ2-1; maybe TRBD2 (6 bases). CDR3 length: 15 amino acids. Germline V gives CDR1 MDHEN, CDR2 SYDVKM. V lost 7 bases, J lost 3 bases, and 16 bases lay in between. The CDR3 sequence: CASTLGGVGYNEQFF. DNA of the CDR3: TGTGCCAGCACCTTGGGGGGTGTCGGCTACAATGAGCAGTTCTTC. Supplemented by reference TRBV28 and TRBJ2-1, the full variable domain reads DVKVTQSSRYLVKRTGEKVFLECVQDMDHENMFWYRQDPGLGLRLIYFSYDVKMKEKGDIPEGYSVSREKKERFSLILESASTNQTSMYLCASTLGGVGYNEQFFGPGTRLTVL.

This rearrangement joins TRBV10-3 to TRBJ1-5; tentatively, D is TRBD1 (5 bases). In germline, CDR1 is ENHRY, CDR2 SYGVKD. The V end was cut by 0 bases, the J end by 4 bases, with 10 bases between. CDR3 size: 15 residues. CDR3 DNA sequence: TGTGCCATCAGTGAGTCGACAGACCGGAATCAGCCCCAGCATTTT. Protein sequence: CAISESTDRNQPQHF.

The chain links TRBV19 to TRBJ1-5, with D possibly TRBD1 on 6 matching bases. The CDR3 totals 15 residues. The germline V gene has CDR1 LNHDA and CDR2 SQIVND (reference sequence). V dropped 5 bases and J dropped 2 bases, with 13 bases sitting between them. The CDR3 sequence is CASSPRGGGNQPQHF. DNA of the CDR3: TGTGCCAGTAGTCCCAGGGGAGGCGGCAATCAGCCCCAGCATTTT.

The chain has TRBV27 and TRBJ2-1; TRBD2 aligns across 10 bases. V was clipped by 1 base and J by 6 bases; unmatched bases: 3. Germline V gene lookup returns CDR1 MNHEY and CDR2 SMNVEV (reference sequence). The CDR3 spans 15 residues. CDR3 residues: CASSLLSGRANEQFF. CDR3 coding DNA: TGTGCCAGCAGTTTATTGAGCGGGAGGGCCAATGAGCAGTTCTTC.

The rearrangement uses TRBV5-4 and TRBJ2-1; TRBD2 might be the D (8 bases). V was shortened by 4 bases and J by 9 bases, with 14 bases between the two germline ends. Germline lookup yields CDR1 SGHNT and CDR2 YYREEE (reference sequence). This CDR3 spans 13 amino acids. The CDR3 region has the DNA TGTGCCAGCAGCCGGGGGGGACAGTTTGAGCAGTTCTTC. This sequence encodes CASSRGGQFEQFF.

V is TRBV7-9 and J is TRBJ2-3; D possibly matches TRBD1 or TRBD2 (5 bases each). Germline V CDR1 and CDR2: SEHNR, FQNEAQ (reference sequence). The CDR3 extends over 17 amino acids. Trimming took off 5 bases at V and 3 bases at J, with 21 bases between the two ends. The CDR3, as DNA: TGTGCCAGCAGCCCTATCCCCGGGACCCCAATTACAGATACGCAGTATTTT. This translates into CASSPIPGTPITDTQYF.

The chain combines TRBV2 with TRBJ2-1, with D uncertain. V lost 1 base, J lost 11 bases, and 15 bases lay in between. The CDR3 has 14 residues. Germline V gene lookup returns CDR1 SNHLY and CDR2 FYNNEI. The CDR3 sequence: CASSEVFLGSKQFF. CDR3 DNA sequence: TGTGCCAGCAGTGAAGTCTTTTTGGGCTCTAAGCAGTTCTTC.

The V and J genes are TRBV28 and TRBJ2-7, with D possibly being TRBD1 (5 bases). The CDR3 runs to 15 residues. V was trimmed by 3 bases and J by 2 bases, leaving 14 bases between them. CDR1 and CDR2 from the germline V gene are MDHEN and SYDVKM. The CDR3 DNA sequence: TGTGCCAGCAGTTTTGCCAGGACATCTCCCTACGAGCAGTACTTC. This codes for CASSFARTSPYEQYF.

V is TRBV5-1 and J is TRBJ2-2; possibly TRBD1 or TRBD2 for D (6 bases each). V shed 3 bases and J shed 6 bases, with 12 bases lying between them. The CDR3 has 14 residues. Germline CDR1 is SGHRS and CDR2 is YFSETQ. The CDR3 nucleotides read TGCGCCAGCAGCTCTGTCCGGGGGCCCGGGGAGCTGTTTTTT. It translates to CASSSVRGPGELFF. The variable domain in full, completed from reference TRBV5-1 and TRBJ2-2, reads KAGVTQTPRYLIKTRGQQVTLSCSPISGHRSVSWYQQTPGQGLQFLFEYFSETQRNKGNFPGRFSGRQFSNSRSEMNVSTLELGDSALYLCASSSVRGPGELFFGEGSRLTVL.

This sequence joins TRBV11-3 and TRBJ2-1; TRBD2 agrees at 7 bases. CDR3 size: 14 residues. Trimming removed 3 bases from V and 8 bases from J; junction bases left unmatched: 7. Germline V CDR1 and CDR2: SGHNT, YENEEA. The CDR3: CASSLAGARDEQFF. For the CDR3, the DNA is TGTGCCAGCAGCTTGGCGGGAGCCAGAGATGAGCAGTTCTTC. Together with reference TRBV11-3 and TRBJ2-1, the CDR3 gives the full variable domain: EAGVVQSPRYKIIEKKQPVAFWCNPISGHNTLYWYLQNLGQGPELLIRYENEEAVDDSQLPKDRFSAERLKGVDSTLKIQPAELGDSAVYLCASSLAGARDEQFFGPGTRLTVL.

The chain uses TRBV29-1 and TRBJ2-7; 7 nucleotides line up with TRBD1. This CDR3 has 13 residues. Germline CDR1 SQVTM, CDR2 ANQGSEA. Trimming removed 0 bases from V and 5 bases from J; junction bases left unmatched: 4. The CDR3 region is CSVEEQTGNEQYF. CDR3 in DNA: TGCAGCGTTGAAGAACAGACAGGGAACGAGCAGTACTTC.

The V gene is TRBV5-6, the J gene TRBJ2-7; D may be TRBD2 (6 bases). Germline loops: CDR1 SGHDT, CDR2 YYEEEE. The V and J ends lost 6 bases and 0 bases respectively, with 22 bases between them. This CDR3 has 17 residues. The CDR3 loop reads CASTQGVRDFSSYEQYF. The CDR3 DNA sequence: TGTGCCAGCACCCAGGGTGTTAGGGACTTCTCCTCCTACGAGCAGTACTTC.

V is TRBV2 and J is TRBJ1-1; maybe TRBD1 (5 bases). Germline V lookup: CDR1 SNHLY, CDR2 FYNNEI. Trimming removed 0 bases from V and 6 bases from J, with 20 bases in between. CDR3 length: 17 residues. CDR3: CASSEALQGWGSAEAFF. Written as DNA, the CDR3 is TGTGCCAGCAGTGAAGCGCTTCAAGGTTGGGGCTCGGCTGAAGCTTTCTTT.